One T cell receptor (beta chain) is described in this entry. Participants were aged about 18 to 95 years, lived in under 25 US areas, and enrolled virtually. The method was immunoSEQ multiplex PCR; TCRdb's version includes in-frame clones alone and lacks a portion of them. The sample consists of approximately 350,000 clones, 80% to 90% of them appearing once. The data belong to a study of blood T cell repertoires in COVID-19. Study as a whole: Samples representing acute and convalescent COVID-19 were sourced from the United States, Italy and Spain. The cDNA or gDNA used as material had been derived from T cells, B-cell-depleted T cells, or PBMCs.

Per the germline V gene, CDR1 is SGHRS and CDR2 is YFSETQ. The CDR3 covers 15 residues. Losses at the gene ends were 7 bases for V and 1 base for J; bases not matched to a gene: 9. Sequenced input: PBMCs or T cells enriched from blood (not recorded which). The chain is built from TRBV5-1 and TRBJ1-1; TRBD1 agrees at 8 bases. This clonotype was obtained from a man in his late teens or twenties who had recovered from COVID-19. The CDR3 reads CASWDRPNSNTEAFF. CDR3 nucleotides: TGCGCCAGCTGGGACAGGCCTAATTCGAACACTGAAGCTTTCTTT.